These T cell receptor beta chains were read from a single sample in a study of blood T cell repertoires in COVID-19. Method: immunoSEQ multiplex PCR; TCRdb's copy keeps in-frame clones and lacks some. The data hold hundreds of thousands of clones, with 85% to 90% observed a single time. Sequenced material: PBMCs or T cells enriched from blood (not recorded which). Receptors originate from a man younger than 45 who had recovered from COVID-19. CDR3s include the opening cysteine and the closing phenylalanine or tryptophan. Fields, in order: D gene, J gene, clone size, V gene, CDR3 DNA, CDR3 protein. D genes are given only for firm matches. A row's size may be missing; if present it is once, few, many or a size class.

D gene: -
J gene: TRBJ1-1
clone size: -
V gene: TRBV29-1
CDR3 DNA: TGCAGCGCCGGGACAACGAACACTGAAGCTTTCTTT
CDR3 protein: CSAGTTNTEAFF

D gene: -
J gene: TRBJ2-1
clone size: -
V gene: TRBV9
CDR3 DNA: TGTGCCAGCGGCGGGGCAGGCTCCTACAATGAGCAGTTCTTC
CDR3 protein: CASGGAGSYNEQFF

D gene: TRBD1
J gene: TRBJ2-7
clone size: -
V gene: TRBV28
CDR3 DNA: TGTGCGAGCAAGACAGGGTATATTTCCTACGAGCAGTACTTC
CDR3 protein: CASKTGYISYEQYF

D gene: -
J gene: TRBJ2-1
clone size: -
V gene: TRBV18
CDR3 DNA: TGTGCCAGCTCACCACCGGCGGGGTATAACAATGAGCAGTTCTTC
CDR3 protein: CASSPPAGYNNEQFF

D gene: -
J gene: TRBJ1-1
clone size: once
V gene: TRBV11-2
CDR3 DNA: TGTGCCAGCAGCTCAAAAATGAACACTGAAGCTTTCTTT
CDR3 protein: CASSSKMNTEAFF

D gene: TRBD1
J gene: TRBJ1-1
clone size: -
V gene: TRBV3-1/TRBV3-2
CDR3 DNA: TGTGCCAGCAGCCGTAAAGGGGGCGCGAACACTGAAGCTTTCTTT
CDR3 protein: CASSRKGGANTEAFF

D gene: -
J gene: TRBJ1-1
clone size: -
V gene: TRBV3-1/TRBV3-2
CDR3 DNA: TGTGCCAGCAGCCAAGCAGGGTCGATTGAAGCTTTCTTT
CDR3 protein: CASSQAGSIEAFF

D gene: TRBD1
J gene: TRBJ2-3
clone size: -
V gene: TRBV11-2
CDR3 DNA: TGTGCCAGCAGCTCATCGCGGACAGGGGGTAGGCAGTATTTT
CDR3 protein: CASSSSRTGGRQYF

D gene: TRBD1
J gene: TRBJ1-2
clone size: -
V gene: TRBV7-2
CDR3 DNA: TGTGCCAGCAGCCAGGGGGGGACAGGGAGTGCCTATGGCTACACCTTC
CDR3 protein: CASSQGGTGSAYGYTF

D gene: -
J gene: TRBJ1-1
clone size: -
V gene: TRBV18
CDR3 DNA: TGTGCCAGCTCACCGGGGCAGGTGACTCTCACTGAAGCTTTCTTT
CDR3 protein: CASSPGQVTLTEAFF

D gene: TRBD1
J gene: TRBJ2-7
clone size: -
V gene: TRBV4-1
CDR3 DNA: TGCGCCAGCAGCCAAGTCGGACAGGGGGACGAGCAGTACTTC
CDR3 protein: CASSQVGQGDEQYF

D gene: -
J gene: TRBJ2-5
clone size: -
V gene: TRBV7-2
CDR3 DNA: TGTGCCAGCAGCTCGGGACTCCAAGAGACCCAGTACTTC
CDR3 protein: CASSSGLQETQYF

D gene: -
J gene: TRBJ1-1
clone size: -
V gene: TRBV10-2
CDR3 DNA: TGCGCCAGCAGTGAGTCGTTGTCGGGGGGCCGCCAGAAGAACACTGAAGCTTTCTTT
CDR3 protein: CASSESLSGGRQKNTEAFF

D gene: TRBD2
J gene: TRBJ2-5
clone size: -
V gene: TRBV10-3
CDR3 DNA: TGTGCCATCGGCGCGGGAGTAGGAGAGACCCAGTACTTC
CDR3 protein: CAIGAGVGETQYF

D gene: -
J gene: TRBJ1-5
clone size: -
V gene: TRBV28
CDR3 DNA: TGTGCCAGCAGTTGGGAGTCTTATAGCAATCAGCCCCAGCATTTT
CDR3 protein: CASSWESYSNQPQHF

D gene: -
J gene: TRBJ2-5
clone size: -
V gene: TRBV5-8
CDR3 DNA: TGTGCCAGCAGCTTTTGGGCCAGCCAAGAGACCCAGTACTTC
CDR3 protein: CASSFWASQETQYF

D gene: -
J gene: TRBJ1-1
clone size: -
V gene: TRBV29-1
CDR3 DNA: TGCAGCGACATTAGCCCGGGGAACTCAGACGGGAGTCTATCTTCGGCTTTCTTT
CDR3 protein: CSDISPGNSDGSLSSAFF

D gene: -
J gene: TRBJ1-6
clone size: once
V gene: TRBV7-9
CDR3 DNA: TGTGCCAGCAGCTTAGATACACGTTCACCCCTCCACTTT
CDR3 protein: CASSLDTRSPLHF

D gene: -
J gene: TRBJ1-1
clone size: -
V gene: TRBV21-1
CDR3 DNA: TGTGCCAGCAGCAAATGTCAGGGTCGAGGTGAAGCTTTCTTT
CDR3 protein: CASSKCQGRGEAFF

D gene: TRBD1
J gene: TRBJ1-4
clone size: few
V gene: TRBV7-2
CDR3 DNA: TGTGCCAGCAGCTTTCGACAGGGGATCACTAATGAAAAACTGTTTTTT
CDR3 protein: CASSFRQGITNEKLFF

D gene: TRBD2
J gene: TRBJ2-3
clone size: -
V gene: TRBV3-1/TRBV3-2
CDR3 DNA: TGTGCCAGCAGCCACGTGTTAGCGGGGGGGCAAGATACGCAGTATTTT
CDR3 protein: CASSHVLAGGQDTQYF

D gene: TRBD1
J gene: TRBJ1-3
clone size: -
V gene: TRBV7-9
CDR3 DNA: TGTGCCAGCAGCTTAGGCGGGACAGGACCTGGAAACACCATATATTTT
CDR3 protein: CASSLGGTGPGNTIYF

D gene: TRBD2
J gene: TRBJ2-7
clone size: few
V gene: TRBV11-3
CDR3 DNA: TGTGCCAGCAGCTTAGATGGGACTACCTCCTACGAGCAGTACTTC
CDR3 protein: CASSLDGTTSYEQYF

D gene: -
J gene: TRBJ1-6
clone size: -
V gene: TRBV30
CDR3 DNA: TGTGCCTGCCGCCGTAGCGGTTTTGATTCACCCCTCCACTTT
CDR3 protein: CACRRSGFDSPLHF

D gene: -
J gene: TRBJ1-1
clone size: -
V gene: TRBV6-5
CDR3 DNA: TGTGCCGCGGTGCAGTCCACTGAAGCTTTCTTT
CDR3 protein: CAAVQSTEAFF

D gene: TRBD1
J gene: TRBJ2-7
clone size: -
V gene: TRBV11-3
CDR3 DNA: TGTGCCAGCAGCTTCCCCGGACAGGGGGGTACCTACGAGCAGTACTTC
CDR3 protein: CASSFPGQGGTYEQYF

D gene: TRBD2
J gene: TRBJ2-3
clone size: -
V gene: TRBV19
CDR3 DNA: TGTGCCAGTAGTATCCGGGGGGTAACAGATACGCAGTATTTT
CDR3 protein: CASSIRGVTDTQYF

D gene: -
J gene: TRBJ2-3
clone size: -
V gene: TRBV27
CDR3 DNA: TGTGCCAGCAGTCCCTATTATGTATCTAGCACAGATACGCAGTATTTT
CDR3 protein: CASSPYYVSSTDTQYF

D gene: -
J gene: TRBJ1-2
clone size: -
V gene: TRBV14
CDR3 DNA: TGTGCCAGCAGCCAAGAAGGAGAGTTCTATGGCTACACCTTC
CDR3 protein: CASSQEGEFYGYTF

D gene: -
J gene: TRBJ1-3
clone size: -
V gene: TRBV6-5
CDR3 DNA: TGTGCCAGCAGGAGGGGGTCCTCTGGAAACACCATATATTTT
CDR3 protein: CASRRGSSGNTIYF

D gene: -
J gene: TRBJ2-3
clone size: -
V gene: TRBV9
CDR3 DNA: TGTGCCAGCAGCCCCCCCCAGGGGCGAATCACAGATACGCAGTATTTT
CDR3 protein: CASSPPQGRITDTQYF

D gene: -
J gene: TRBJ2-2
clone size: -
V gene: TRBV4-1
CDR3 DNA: TGCGCCAGCAGCCAAGATGAGGTCACTAACCGGGGAGCTGTTTTT
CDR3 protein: CASSQDEVTNRGAVF

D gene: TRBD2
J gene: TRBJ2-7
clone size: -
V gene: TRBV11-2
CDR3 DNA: TGTGCCAGCAGCCCCGAGGGTGCTAGCGGGAGATTTCACGAGCAGTACTTC
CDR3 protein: CASSPEGASGRFHEQYF

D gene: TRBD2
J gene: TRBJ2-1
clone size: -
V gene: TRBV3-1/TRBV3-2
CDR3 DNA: TGTGCCAGCAGCCGAGTTACTAGCGGGGGTAGCAATGAGCAGTTCTTC
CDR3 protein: CASSRVTSGGSNEQFF

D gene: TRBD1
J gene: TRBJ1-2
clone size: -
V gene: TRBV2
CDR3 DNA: TGTGCCAGCAGTCAAAATGGACAGGGAAACTATGGCTACACCTTC
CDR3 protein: CASSQNGQGNYGYTF

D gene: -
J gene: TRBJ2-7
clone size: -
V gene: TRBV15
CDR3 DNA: TGTGCCACCAGCAGAGACACAGACCCTTCCTACGAGCAGTACTTC
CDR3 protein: CATSRDTDPSYEQYF

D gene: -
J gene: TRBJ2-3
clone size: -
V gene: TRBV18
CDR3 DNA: TGTGCCAGCTCAGGCCCGGGTGAGACAGATACGCAGTATTTT
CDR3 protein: CASSGPGETDTQYF

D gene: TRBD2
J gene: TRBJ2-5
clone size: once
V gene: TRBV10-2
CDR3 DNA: TGCGCCACCTCGGCCTTTCTCGCGGGAGATCGGGAGACCCAGTACTTC
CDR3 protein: CATSAFLAGDRETQYF